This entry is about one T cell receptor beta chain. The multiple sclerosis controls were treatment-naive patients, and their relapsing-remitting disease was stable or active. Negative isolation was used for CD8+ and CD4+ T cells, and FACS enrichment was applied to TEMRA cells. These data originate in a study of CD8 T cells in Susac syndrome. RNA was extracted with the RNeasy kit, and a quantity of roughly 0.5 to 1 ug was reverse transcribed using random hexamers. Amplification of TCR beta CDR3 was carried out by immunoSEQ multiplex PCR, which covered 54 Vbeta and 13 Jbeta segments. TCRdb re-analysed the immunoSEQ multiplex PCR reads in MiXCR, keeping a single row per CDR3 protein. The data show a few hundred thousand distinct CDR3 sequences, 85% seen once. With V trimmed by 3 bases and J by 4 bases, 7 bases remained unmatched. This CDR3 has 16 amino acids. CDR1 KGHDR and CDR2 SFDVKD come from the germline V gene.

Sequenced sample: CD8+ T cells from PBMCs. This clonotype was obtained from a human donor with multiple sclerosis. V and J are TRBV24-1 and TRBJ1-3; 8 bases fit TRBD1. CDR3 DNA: TGTGCCACCAGTGATGGAACAGGGGGTCCCGGAAACACCATATATTTT. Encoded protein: CATSDGTGGPGNTIYF.